This is a list of T cell receptor beta chains from one sample in a study of T cells in Graves' hyperthyroidism and ophthalmopathy. TCRdb re-analysed the multiplex PCR reads in MiXCR, keeping a single row per CDR3 protein. The table includes about 410,000 distinct CDR3 sequences, roughly 14% detected once. Specimen: blood. The receptors come from a woman in her 30s with Graves' ophthalmopathy. Both conserved end residues are part of each CDR3. The D gene is left open where the match is weak. A clone size is listed for some rows: how often the clone was seen (once, few, many), or a class if it is expanded.

j_call v_call clone_size d_call cdr3_aa cdr3_nt
TRBJ2-5 TRBV27 many TRBD1 CASSQGTGLVSETQYF TGTGCCAGCAGTCAAGGGACAGGGTTGGTTTCTGAGACCCAGTACTTC
TRBJ1-4 TRBV6-1 many - CASSEGRWAGNEKLFF TGTGCCAGCAGTGAAGGAAGGTGGGCAGGGAATGAAAAACTGTTTTTT
TRBJ2-5 TRBV20-1 few TRBD2 CSRLAGGREETQYF TGCAGTCGACTAGCGGGGGGGCGGGAGGAGACCCAGTACTTC
TRBJ1-3 TRBV18 many - CASSPPSGGNTIYF TGTGCCAGCTCACCACCATCGGGGGGAAACACCATATATTTT
TRBJ2-5 TRBV12-3/TRBV12-4 many TRBD2 CASSHRGLGRETQYF TGTGCCAGCAGCCACCGGGGACTAGGCCGGGAGACCCAGTACTTC
TRBJ1-5 TRBV6-1 many - CASRELQEGRYQPQHF TGTGCCAGCAGAGAGCTACAGGAGGGGCGTTATCAGCCCCAGCATTTT
TRBJ2-5 TRBV7-3 many - CASSLEGSSTTQYF TGTGCCAGCAGCTTAGAGGGTTCATCAACGACCCAGTACTTC
TRBJ1-5 TRBV12-3/TRBV12-4 many TRBD1 CASSSRGDRGSHQPQHF TGTGCCAGCAGTTCGCGAGGGGACAGGGGTTCCCATCAGCCCCAGCATTTT
TRBJ2-1 TRBV12-3/TRBV12-4 - TRBD1 CASSLFWFSSTGGNEQFF TGTGCCAGCAGTTTGTTCTGGTTTTCTTCGACAGGGGGCAATGAGCAGTTCTTC
TRBJ2-3 TRBV24-1 many - CATGAEGTDTQYF TGTGCCACCGGGGCCGAAGGCACAGATACGCAGTATTTT
TRBJ2-7 TRBV20-1 - - CSALTRTGSSYEQYF TGCAGTGCTCTAACCCGGACCGGGAGCTCCTACGAGCAGTACTTC
TRBJ1-5 TRBV28 many - CASSFDIGWLSNQPQHF TGTGCCAGCAGTTTCGACATAGGATGGTTGAGCAATCAGCCCCAGCATTTT
TRBJ2-1 TRBV6-2/TRBV6-3 - - CASSYISPRDNSYNEQFF TGTGCCAGCAGTTACATATCCCCCCGGGACAACTCCTACAATGAGCAGTTCTTC
TRBJ2-7 TRBV29-1 many TRBD1 CSVETLDRGLNEQYF TGCAGCGTTGAAACTCTGGACAGGGGGTTAAACGAGCAGTACTTC
TRBJ1-2 TRBV6-1 few TRBD1 CASSGGTGTYGYTF TGTGCCAGCAGCGGAGGGACAGGGACCTATGGCTACACCTTC